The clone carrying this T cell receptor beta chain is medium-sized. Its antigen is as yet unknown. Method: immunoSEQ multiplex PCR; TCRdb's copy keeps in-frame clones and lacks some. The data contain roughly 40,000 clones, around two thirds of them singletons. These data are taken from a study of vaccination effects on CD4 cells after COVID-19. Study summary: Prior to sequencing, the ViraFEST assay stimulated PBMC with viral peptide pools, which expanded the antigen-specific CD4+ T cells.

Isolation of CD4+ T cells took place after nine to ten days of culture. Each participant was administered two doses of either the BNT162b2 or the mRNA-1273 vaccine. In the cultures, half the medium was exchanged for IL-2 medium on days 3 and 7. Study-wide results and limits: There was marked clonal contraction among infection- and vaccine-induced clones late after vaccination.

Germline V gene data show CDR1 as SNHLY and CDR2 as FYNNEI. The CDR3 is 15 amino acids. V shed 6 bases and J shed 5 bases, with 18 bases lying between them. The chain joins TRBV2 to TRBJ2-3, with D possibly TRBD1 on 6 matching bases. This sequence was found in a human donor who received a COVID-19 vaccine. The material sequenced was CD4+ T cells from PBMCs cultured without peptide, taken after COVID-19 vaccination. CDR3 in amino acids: CASSNQGRSGDTQYF. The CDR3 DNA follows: TGTGCCAGCAGCAATCAGGGGCGGTCTGGAGATACGCAGTATTTT. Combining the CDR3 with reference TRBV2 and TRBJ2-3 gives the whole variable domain EPEVTQTPSHQVTQMGQEVILRCVPISNHLYFYWYRQILGQKVEFLVSFYNNEISEKSEIFDDQFSVERPDGSNFTLKIRSTKLEDSAMYFCASSNQGRSGDTQYFGPGTRLTVL.